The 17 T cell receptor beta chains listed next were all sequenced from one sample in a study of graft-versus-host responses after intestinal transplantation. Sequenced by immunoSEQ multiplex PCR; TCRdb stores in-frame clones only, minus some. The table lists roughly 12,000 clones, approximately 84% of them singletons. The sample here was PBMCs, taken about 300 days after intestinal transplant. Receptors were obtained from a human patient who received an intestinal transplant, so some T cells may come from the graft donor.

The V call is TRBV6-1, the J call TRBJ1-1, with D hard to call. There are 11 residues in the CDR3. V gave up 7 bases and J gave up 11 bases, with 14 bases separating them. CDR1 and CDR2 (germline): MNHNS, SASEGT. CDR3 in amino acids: CASKEGGRAFF. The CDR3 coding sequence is TGTGCCAGCAAGGAGGGTGGAAGGGCTTTCTTT.

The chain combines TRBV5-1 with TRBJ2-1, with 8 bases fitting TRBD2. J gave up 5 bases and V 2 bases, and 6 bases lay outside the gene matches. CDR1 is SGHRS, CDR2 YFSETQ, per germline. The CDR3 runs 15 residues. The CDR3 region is CASSLETGGNNEQFF. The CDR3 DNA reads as TGCGCCAGCAGCTTAGAAACGGGAGGGAACAATGAGCAGTTCTTC.

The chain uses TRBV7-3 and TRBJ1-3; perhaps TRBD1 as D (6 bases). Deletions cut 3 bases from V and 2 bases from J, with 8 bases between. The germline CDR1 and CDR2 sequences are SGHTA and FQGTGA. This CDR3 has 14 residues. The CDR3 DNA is TGTGCCAGCAGCTTGGGGACAACTGGAAACACCATATATTTT. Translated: CASSLGTTGNTIYF.

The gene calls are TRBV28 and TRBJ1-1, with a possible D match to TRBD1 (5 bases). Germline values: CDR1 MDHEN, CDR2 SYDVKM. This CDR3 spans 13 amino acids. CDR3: CASRGGASTEAFF. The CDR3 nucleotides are TGTGCATCACGGGGTGGGGCCTCGACTGAAGCTTTCTTT.

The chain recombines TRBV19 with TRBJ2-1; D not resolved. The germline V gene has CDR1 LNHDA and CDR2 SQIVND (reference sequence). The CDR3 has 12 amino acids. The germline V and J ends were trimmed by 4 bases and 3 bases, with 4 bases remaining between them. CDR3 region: CASSRGYNEQFF. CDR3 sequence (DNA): TGTGCCAGTAGTAGGGGCTACAATGAGCAGTTCTTC.

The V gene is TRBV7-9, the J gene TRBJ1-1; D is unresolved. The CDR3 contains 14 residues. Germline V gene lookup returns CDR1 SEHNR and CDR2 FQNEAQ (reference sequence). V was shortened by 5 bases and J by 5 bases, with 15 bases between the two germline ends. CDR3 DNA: TGTGCCAGCAGCCCCCGGAACCGACGAACTGAAGCTTTCTTT. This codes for CASSPRNRRTEAFF.

CDR3: CASSLSRGAYEQYF. The CDR3 DNA is TGTGCCAGCAGCCTTAGTAGGGGGGCCTACGAGCAGTACTTC. J is TRBJ2-7 and V is TRBV7-6, with D tentatively TRBD1 or TRBD2 (6 bases each). Trimming pared 5 bases from V and 2 bases from J, leaving 13 bases between. The length of the CDR3 is 14 residues. Germline-derived CDR1 and CDR2 are SGHVS and FNYEAQ.

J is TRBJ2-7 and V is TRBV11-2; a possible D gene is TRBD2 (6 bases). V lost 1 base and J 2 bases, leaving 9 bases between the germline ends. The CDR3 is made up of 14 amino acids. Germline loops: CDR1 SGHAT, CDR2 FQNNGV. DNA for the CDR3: TGTGCCAGCAGCTTAGGCGGGGCCACCTACGAGCAGTACTTC. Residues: CASSLGGATYEQYF.

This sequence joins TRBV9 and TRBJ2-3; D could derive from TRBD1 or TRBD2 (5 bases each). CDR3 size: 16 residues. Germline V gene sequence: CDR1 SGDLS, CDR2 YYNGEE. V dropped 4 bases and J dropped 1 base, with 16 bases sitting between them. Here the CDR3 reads CASSFQGVERTDTQYF. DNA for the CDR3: TGTGCCAGCAGCTTCCAGGGAGTCGAGCGCACAGATACGCAGTATTTT.

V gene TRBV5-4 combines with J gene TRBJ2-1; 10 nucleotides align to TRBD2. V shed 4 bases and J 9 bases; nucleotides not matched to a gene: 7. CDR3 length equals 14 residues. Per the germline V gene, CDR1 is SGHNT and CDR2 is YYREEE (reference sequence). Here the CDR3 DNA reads TGTGCCAGCAGCCAAGATCAGCGGGGGGGTGAGCAGTTCTTC. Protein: CASSQDQRGGEQFF. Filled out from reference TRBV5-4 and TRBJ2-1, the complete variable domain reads ETGVTQSPTHLIKTRGQQVTLRCSSQSGHNTVSWYQQALGQGPQFIFQYYREEENGRGNFPPRFSGLQFPNYSSELNVNALELDDSALYLCASSQDQRGGEQFFGPGTRLTVL.

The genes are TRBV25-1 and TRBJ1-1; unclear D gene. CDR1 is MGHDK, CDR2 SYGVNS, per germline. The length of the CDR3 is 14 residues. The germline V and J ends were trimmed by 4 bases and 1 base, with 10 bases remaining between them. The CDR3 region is CASSGFPRNTEAFF. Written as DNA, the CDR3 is TGTGCCAGCAGTGGCTTTCCCCGGAACACTGAAGCTTTCTTT.

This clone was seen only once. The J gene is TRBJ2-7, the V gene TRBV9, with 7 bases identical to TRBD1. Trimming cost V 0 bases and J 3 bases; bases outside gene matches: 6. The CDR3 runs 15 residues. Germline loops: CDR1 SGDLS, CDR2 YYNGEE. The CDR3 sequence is CASSVAETGYYEQYF. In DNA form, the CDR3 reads TGTGCCAGCAGCGTAGCCGAGACAGGGTACTACGAGCAGTACTTC. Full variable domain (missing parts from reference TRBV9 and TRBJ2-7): DSGVTQTPKHLITATGQRVTLRCSPRSGDLSVYWYQQSLDQGLQFLIQYYNGEERAKGNILERFSAQQFPDLHSELNLSSLELGDSALYFCASSVAETGYYEQYFGPGTRLTVT.

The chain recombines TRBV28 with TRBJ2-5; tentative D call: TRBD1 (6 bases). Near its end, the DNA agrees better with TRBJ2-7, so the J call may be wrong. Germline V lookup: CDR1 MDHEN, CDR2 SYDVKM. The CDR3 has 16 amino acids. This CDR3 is CASRIAGTKGIYEQYF. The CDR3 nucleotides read TGTGCCAGCAGGATCGCCGGGACAAAAGGGATTTACGAGCAGTACTTC.

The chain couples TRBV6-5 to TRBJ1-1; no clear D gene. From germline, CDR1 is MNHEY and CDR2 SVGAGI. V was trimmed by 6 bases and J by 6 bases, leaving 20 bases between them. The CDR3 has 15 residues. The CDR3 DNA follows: TGTGCCAGCAGCAATCCCCGAAAGGGCCGCGCTGAAGCTTTCTTT. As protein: CASSNPRKGRAEAFF.

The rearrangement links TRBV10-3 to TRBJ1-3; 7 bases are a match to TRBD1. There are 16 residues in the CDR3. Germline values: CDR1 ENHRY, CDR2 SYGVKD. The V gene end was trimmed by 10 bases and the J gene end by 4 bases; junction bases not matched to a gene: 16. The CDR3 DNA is TGTGCCACCCGAACTTCTGACAGGGAAAGCGGAAACACCATATATTTT. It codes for CATRTSDRESGNTIYF.

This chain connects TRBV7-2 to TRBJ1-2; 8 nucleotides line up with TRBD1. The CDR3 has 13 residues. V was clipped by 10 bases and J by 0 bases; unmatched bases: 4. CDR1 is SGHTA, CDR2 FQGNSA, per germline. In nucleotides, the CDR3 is TGTGCCACCGAGGGACAGGCTAACTATGGCTACACCTTC. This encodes CATEGQANYGYTF.

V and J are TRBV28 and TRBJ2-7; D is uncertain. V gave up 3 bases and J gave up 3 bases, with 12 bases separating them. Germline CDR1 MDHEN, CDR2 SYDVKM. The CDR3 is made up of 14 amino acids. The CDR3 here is CASSFGRTGYEQYF. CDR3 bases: TGTGCCAGCAGTTTTGGGCGGACGGGCTACGAGCAGTACTTC.